The clone carrying this T cell receptor (beta chain) was detected a few times. The data derive from a study of blood T cell repertoires in COVID-19. Turning to the study itself: The cDNA or gDNA used as material had been derived from T cells, B-cell-depleted T cells, or PBMCs.

In germline, CDR1 is MNHEY, CDR2 SMNVEV (reference sequence). The V gene lost 3 bases and the J gene lost 4 bases, with 18 bases spanning the gap. The CDR3 is 16 amino acids. This table comes from immunoSEQ multiplex PCR, and its TCRdb copy is limited to in-frame clones, with some not included. The table lists 230,000 or so clones, 88% of them singletons. The rearrangement joins TRBV27 to TRBJ1-2; the D gene is possibly TRBD1 (6 bases). The source is a woman aged 35 to 49 with acute COVID-19. Sequencing was carried out using PBMCs or T cells enriched from blood (not recorded which). CDR3 in amino acids: CASSLSGRGRSYGYTF. Written as DNA, the CDR3 is TGTGCCAGCAGTTTGTCGGGGCGGGGGCGCAGCTATGGCTACACCTTC.